The 17 T cell receptor beta chains given below trace back to one sample, sequenced in a study of shared clonotypes between healthy human individuals. Sequenced by immunoSEQ multiplex PCR; TCRdb stores in-frame clones only, minus some. The table lists some 2 million clones, approximately 94% of them singletons. Positive CCR7 selection of CD45RO-negative cells yielded the naive CD8 cells, and terminally differentiated effector memory CD45RA+ cells were excluded. The sample consisted of naive CD8+ T cells sorted from blood. All receptors come from a man between 18 and 29 years old in good health.

This sequence joins TRBV7-6 and TRBJ2-1, with D perhaps assigned TRBD1 or TRBD2 (5 bases each). Germline V lookup: CDR1 SGHVS, CDR2 FNYEAQ. Trimming removed 2 bases from V and 0 bases from J, with 8 bases in between. CDR3 length: 15 amino acids. The CDR3, as DNA: TGTGCCAGCAGCTTATGGGGGAGCTCCTACAATGAGCAGTTCTTC. Amino acids: CASSLWGSSYNEQFF.

The chain couples TRBV7-8 to TRBJ1-2; no clear D gene. Germline loops: CDR1 SGHVS, CDR2 FQNEAQ. The V and J ends lost 0 bases and 3 bases respectively, with 14 bases between them. CDR3 length equals 16 residues. The CDR3: CASSLAEGRAYYGYTF. The DNA of the CDR3 is TGTGCCAGCAGCTTAGCAGAGGGAAGGGCGTACTATGGCTACACCTTC.

The chain is built from TRBV6-6 and TRBJ1-1; 11 bases are shared with TRBD1. Per the germline V gene, CDR1 is MNHNY and CDR2 is SVGAGI (reference sequence). CDR3 length: 14 amino acids. V lost 6 bases to trimming and J lost 4 bases; unmatched junction nucleotides: 4. The CDR3 spells CASSPGTGGTEAFF. Written as DNA, the CDR3 is TGTGCCAGCAGCCCCGGGACAGGGGGCACTGAAGCTTTCTTT.

With respect to this clone: Other nucleotide sequences in the sample specify the same CDR3. The V gene is TRBV29-1, the J gene TRBJ2-3; possible D gene TRBD2, 5 bases. CDR1 SQVTM and CDR2 ANQGSEA come from the germline V gene. This CDR3 is built from 11 residues. With 6 bases removed from V and 1 base from J, the gap between germline ends came to 5 bases. CDR3 nucleotides: TGCAGCGTCGGGGGCACAGATACGCAGTATTTT. It codes for CSVGGTDTQYF.

This clone has only one observation. The CDR3 reads CASSPYSRRDPWEKLFF. The CDR3 DNA reads as TGCGCCAGCAGCCCGTATAGTAGGAGGGATCCTTGGGAAAAACTGTTTTTT. The chain couples TRBV4-1 to TRBJ1-4; no clear D gene. This CDR3 is built from 17 residues. V was clipped by 4 bases and J by 8 bases, with 23 bases between them. Germline V lookup: CDR1 MGHRA, CDR2 YSYEKL.

V and J are TRBV29-1 and TRBJ1-2; TRBD1 agrees at 8 bases. V trimming: 6 bases; J trimming: 4 bases; junction bases outside the gene matches: 4. The CDR3 length is 12 residues. Germline V gives CDR1 SQVTM, CDR2 ANQGSEA. The CDR3 loop is CSVPGGGYGYTF. The CDR3 coding sequence is TGCAGCGTCCCAGGGGGCGGCTATGGCTACACCTTC.

The gene calls are TRBV29-1 and TRBJ2-7; no clear D. Germline lookup yields CDR1 SQVTM and CDR2 ANQGSEA. This CDR3 spans 13 amino acids. V shed 6 bases and J shed 2 bases, with 14 bases lying between them. In DNA form, the CDR3 reads TGCAGCGTGGCAGGTGGAAGAACCTACGAGCAGTACTTC. This encodes CSVAGGRTYEQYF.

The chain combines TRBV7-2 with TRBJ2-3; TRBD1 matches at 7 bases. After removal of 3 bases from V and 0 bases from J, the junction contained 6 bases not matched to a gene. The CDR3 totals 16 residues. CDR1 SGHTA and CDR2 FQGNSA come from the germline V gene. The CDR3 sequence: CASSFGTALSTDTQYF. Here the CDR3 DNA reads TGTGCCAGCAGCTTTGGGACAGCCCTTAGCACAGATACGCAGTATTTT.

The gene calls are TRBV30 and TRBJ2-7; the match to TRBD1 covers 8 bases. The germline CDR1 and CDR2 sequences are GTSNPN and SVGIG (reference sequence). The J segment lost 5 bases and the V segment lost 4 bases, leaving 10 bases of the junction unmatched. This CDR3 contains 14 residues. The DNA of the CDR3 is TGTGCCTGGACCTCCGGACAGGGAAGCGACGAGCAGTACTTC. Its translation is CAWTSGQGSDEQYF.

On this clone: The same CDR3 also results from other DNA sequences found in this sample. The V and J genes are TRBV6-5 and TRBJ2-3; D may match TRBD1 or TRBD2 (5 bases each). The V end lost 0 bases, the J end lost 6 bases, and 10 bases lay between the germline ends. The CDR3 extends over 14 amino acids. Per the germline V gene, CDR1 is MNHEY and CDR2 is SVGAGI. The CDR3 DNA reads as TGTGCCAGCAGTTACTCCGTTGGGACCGATACGCAGTATTTT. Protein sequence: CASSYSVGTDTQYF.

The gene calls are TRBV7-8 and TRBJ2-3; D gene uncertain. V lost 4 bases to trimming and J lost 4 bases, with 9 bases between them. The CDR3 has 13 residues. CDR1 is SGHVS and CDR2 is FQNEAQ in the germline V gene. This chain's CDR3 is CASSSNTADTQYF. In nucleotides, the CDR3 is TGTGCCAGCAGCTCCAACACTGCAGATACGCAGTATTTT.

The V gene is TRBV11-2, the J gene TRBJ1-2; D remains unclear. The CDR3 runs 13 residues. Trimming left V 3 bases short and J 5 bases short, with 10 bases between. Germline V gene sequence: CDR1 SGHAT, CDR2 FQNNGV. The CDR3 reads CASSFAPGYGYTF. The DNA for the CDR3 is TGTGCCAGCAGCTTCGCCCCGGGGTATGGCTACACCTTC.

The rearrangement joins TRBV2 to TRBJ1-3; D unclear. Germline CDR1 and CDR2: SNHLY and FYNNEI. Trimming stripped 3 bases from V and 0 bases from J, with 12 bases between. CDR3 length equals 16 residues. This CDR3 is CASSDLGGLSGNTIYF. CDR3 bases: TGTGCCAGCAGTGACCTAGGAGGCCTCTCTGGAAACACCATATATTTT.

The rearrangement links TRBV5-1 to TRBJ2-2; D call uncertain. CDR1 SGHRS and CDR2 YFSETQ come from the germline V gene. The CDR3 extends over 13 amino acids. The V and J ends lost 3 bases and 4 bases respectively, with 7 bases between them. CDR3 DNA sequence: TGCGCCAGCAGCTATTGGATCACCGGGGAGCTGTTTTTT. Translating it yields CASSYWITGELFF.

This sequence joins TRBV7-9 and TRBJ2-1, with 10 bases lining up with TRBD2. Per germline, CDR1 SEHNR and CDR2 FQNEAQ (reference sequence). The trim removed 5 bases at V and 6 bases at J, leaving 7 bases unmatched. This CDR3 has 15 amino acids. This chain's CDR3 is CASSGSGGARNEQFF. The DNA of the CDR3 is TGTGCCAGCAGCGGGAGCGGGGGGGCCCGCAATGAGCAGTTCTTC. Full variable domain (missing parts from reference TRBV7-9 and TRBJ2-1): DTGVSQNPRHKITKRGQNVTFRCDPISEHNRLYWYRQTLGQGPEFLTYFQNEAQLEKSRLLSDRFSAERPKGSFSTLEIQRTEQGDSAMYLCASSGSGGARNEQFFGPGTRLTVL.

The chain recombines TRBV29-1 with TRBJ2-3, with 10 bases that match TRBD2. Germline lookup yields CDR1 SQVTM and CDR2 ANQGSEA. This CDR3 has 15 amino acids. With V trimmed by 3 bases and J by 2 bases, 5 bases remained unmatched. The CDR3 region is CSVDTSGANTDTQYF. DNA of the CDR3: TGCAGCGTTGATACTAGCGGGGCCAACACAGATACGCAGTATTTT.

The V gene is TRBV4-1, the J gene TRBJ2-7; D not certain. V was cut by 0 bases and J by 1 base, with 7 bases left in between. CDR1 is MGHRA and CDR2 is YSYEKL in the germline V gene. CDR3 length: 14 residues. The CDR3 reads CASSQDSLSYEQYF. DNA for the CDR3: TGCGCCAGCAGCCAAGACAGCCTATCCTACGAGCAGTACTTC.